This TCR beta chain was found in a study of blood T cell repertoires in COVID-19 (dated by TCRdb to between 2020 and 2021). Study-level background: Collaborator samples came from the United States, Italy and Spain and covered acute and convalescent phases of COVID-19. The prospective study material was composed of cDNA or gDNA derived from T cells, B-cell-depleted T cells, or PBMCs. The dataset comprised deeply sampled blood TCRbeta repertoires from subjects exposed to, actively infected with, or recovered from COVID-19. The repertoires were released in a freely available public database intended as a resource for research on the immune response to SARS-CoV-2. Samples came from the ongoing ImmuneRACE study (first 160 participants) plus 1,254 subjects from 6 global collaborators. A de-identified subject ID, COVID-19 status, age in years and sex were almost always included in the sample metadata. Where available, HLA class I and class II types were obtained from metadata supplied by the sample provider rather than from assay-based typing.

The cysteine opens and the phenylalanine closes a CDR3 of 12 amino acids. Only the CDR3 part of the read is kept: 36 bases, read in frame from the first base. Reading the germline V gene (reference sequence) gives CDR1 MNHEY and CDR2 SMNVEV. The germline ends are 7 bases apart after V is trimmed by 5 bases and J by 4 bases. Beyond this particular receptor, the publication reports: The amount of clinical and demographic metadata varied by source and participant and was provided uncurated.

In Seattle, one collaborating source enrolled patients while the infection was active and tracked those patients longitudinally over the course of disease. Each collaborating institution followed its own protocols to collect whole blood in K2EDTA tubes. For TCRbeta analysis, collaborator samples were shipped as frozen whole blood, as isolated PBMCs, or as DNA extracted from either sample type. TCRbeta CDR3 regions were amplified from genomic DNA using the immunoSEQ Assay, a bias-controlled multiplex PCR. The authors processed their data as follows. Within the assay, amplification of reference gene primers was used to estimate how many nucleated cells each sample contained. Sequence reads were collapsed and filtered to measure the absolute abundance of every unique TCRbeta CDR3 rearrangement. For each sample, productive Simpson clonality was calculated as the square root of Simpson's diversity index across productive rearrangements. What TCRdb holds here is the immuneACCESS table cut down to in-frame rearrangements. Part of the clones is not present; checked against another copy, under half of the missing clones reflect an unresolved V gene, and the others are unexplained. V and J calls and clone size follow that table, whereas D and trimming were derived from the DNA. This sample gives roughly 380,000 clones in total; around 91% of them show up just once. The top ten clonotypes cover about 1.6% of the sample.

About this clone itself: Its antigen remains undetermined. The sample holds no much larger clone one base away, and base qualities are not on file.

Recombination joined TRBV27 with TRBJ2-3; the D gene is not confidently resolved. This TCR was sampled from a woman between 40 and 55 years old with COVID-19, enrolled during active disease. Sequenced: peripheral blood. The CDR3 is CASSHRADTQYF. The sequenced DNA: TGTGCCAGCAGTCACCGGGCAGATACGCAGTATTTT.